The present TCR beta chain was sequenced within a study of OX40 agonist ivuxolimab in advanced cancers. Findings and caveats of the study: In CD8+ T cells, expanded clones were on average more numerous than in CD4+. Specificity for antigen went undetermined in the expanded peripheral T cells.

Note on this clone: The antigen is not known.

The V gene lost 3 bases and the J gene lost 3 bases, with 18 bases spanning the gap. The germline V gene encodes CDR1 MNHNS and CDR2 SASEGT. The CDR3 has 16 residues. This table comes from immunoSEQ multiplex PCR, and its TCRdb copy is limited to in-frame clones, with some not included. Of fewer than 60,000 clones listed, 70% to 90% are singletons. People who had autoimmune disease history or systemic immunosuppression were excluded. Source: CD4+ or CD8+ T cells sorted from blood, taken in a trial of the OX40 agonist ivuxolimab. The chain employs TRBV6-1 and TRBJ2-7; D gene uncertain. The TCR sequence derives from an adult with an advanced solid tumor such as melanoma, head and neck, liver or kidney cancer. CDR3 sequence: CASSDINYQVSYEQYF. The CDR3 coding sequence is TGTGCCAGCAGTGATATCAACTACCAGGTCAGCTACGAGCAGTACTTC.